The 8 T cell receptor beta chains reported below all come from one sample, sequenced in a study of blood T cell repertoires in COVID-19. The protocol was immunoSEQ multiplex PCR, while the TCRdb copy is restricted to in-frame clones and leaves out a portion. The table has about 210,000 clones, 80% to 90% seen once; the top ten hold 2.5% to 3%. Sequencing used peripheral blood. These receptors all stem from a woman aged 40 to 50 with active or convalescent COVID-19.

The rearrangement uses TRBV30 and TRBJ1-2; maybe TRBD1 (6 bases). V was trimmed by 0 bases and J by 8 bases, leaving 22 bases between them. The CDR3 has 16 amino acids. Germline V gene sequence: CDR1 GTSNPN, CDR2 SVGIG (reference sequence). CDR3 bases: TGTGCCTGGAGTGTACTTACCGGGACAACGATATTAGGCTACACCTTC. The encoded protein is CAWSVLTGTTILGYTF.

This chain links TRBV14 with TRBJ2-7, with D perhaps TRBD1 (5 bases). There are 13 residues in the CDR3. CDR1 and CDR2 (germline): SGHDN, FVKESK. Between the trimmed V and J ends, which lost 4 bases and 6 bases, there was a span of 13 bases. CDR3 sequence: CASSPVSRGEQYF. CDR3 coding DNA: TGTGCCAGCAGCCCCGTAAGTAGGGGCGAGCAGTACTTC.

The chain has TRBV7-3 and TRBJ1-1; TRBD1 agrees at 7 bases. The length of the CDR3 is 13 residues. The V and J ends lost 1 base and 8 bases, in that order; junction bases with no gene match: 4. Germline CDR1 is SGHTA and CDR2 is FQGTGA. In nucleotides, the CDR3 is TGTGCCAGCAGCTTAAATCGAGGGGGCGAAGCTTTCTTT. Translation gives CASSLNRGGEAFF.

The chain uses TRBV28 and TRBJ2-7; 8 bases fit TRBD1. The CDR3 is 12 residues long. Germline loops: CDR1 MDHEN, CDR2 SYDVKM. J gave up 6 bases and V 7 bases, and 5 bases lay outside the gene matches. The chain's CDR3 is CASTRQGIEQYF. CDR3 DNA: TGTGCCAGCACCCGACAGGGGATCGAGCAGTACTTC.

The CDR3 sequence: CAWSDGLLAGLSQETQYF. Written as DNA, the CDR3 is TGTGCCTGGAGCGATGGTCTGCTAGCGGGGTTATCCCAAGAGACCCAGTACTTC. The rearrangement links TRBV30 to TRBJ2-5; 9 nucleotides agree with TRBD2. The V segment lost 3 bases and the J segment 1 base; nucleotides outside the gene matches: 15. CDR1 GTSNPN and CDR2 SVGIG come from the germline V gene (reference sequence). The CDR3 totals 18 residues. The full variable domain, with the rest looked up from reference TRBV30 and TRBJ2-5, is SQTIHQWPATLVQPVGSPLSLECTVEGTSNPNLYWYRQAAGRGLQLLFYSVGIGQISSEVPQNLSASRPQDRQFILSSKKLLLSDSGFYLCAWSDGLLAGLSQETQYFGPGTRLLVL.

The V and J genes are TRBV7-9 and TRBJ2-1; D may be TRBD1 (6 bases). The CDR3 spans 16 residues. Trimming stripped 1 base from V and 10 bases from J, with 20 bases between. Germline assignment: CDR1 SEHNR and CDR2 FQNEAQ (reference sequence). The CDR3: CASSLGTGPLGGEQFF. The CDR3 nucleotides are TGTGCCAGCAGCTTAGGTACGGGGCCCCTAGGGGGAGAGCAGTTCTTC.

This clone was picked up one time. The CDR3 spells CASYPTGVSWNSPLHF. For the CDR3, the DNA is TGTGCCAGCTATCCTACAGGTGTATCTTGGAATTCACCCCTCCACTTT. The chain recombines TRBV5-8 with TRBJ1-6; D possibly corresponds to TRBD1 (5 bases). The V end was cut by 7 bases, the J end by 7 bases, with 21 bases between. Germline assignment: CDR1 SGHTS and CDR2 YDEGEE. The CDR3 has 16 residues.

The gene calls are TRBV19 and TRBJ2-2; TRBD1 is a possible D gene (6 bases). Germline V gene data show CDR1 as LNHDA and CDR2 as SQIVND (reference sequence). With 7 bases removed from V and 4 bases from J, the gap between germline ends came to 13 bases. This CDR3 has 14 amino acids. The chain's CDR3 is CASTDRGGTGELFF. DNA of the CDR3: TGTGCCAGTACCGATAGAGGGGGCACCGGGGAGCTGTTTTTT. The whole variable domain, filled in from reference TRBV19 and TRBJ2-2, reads DGGITQSPKYLFRKEGQNVTLSCEQNLNHDAMYWYRQDPGQGLRLIYYSQIVNDFQKGDIAEGYSVSREKKESFPLTVTSAQKNPTAFYLCASTDRGGTGELFFGEGSRLTVL.